This TCR beta chain was sequenced for a study of cytomegalovirus exposure and HLA in healthy donors. Overall study context: Researchers previously reported finding fewer than 120 million unique TCR beta sequences from 170 million or so T cells. Of 398 genotyped donors, roughly 80% clustered with self-reported Caucasian donors.

Vbeta (60) and Jbeta (13) primers were used in the PCR. Sequencing used immunoSEQ multiplex PCR; TCRdb keeps in-frame clones, though not all of them. The sample shows 70,000 to 80,000 clones, around four fifths of them seen only once. The trim removed 6 bases at V and 5 bases at J, leaving 9 bases unmatched. The CDR3 is made up of 15 amino acids. Germline CDR1 LNHDA, CDR2 SQIVND (reference sequence). This receptor was obtained from a middle-aged woman in good health and CMV-seropositive. The chain carries TRBV19 and TRBJ1-5, with 8 bases identical to TRBD1. The sequenced material came from PBMCs. The CDR3 loop reads CASRPQGQGDQPQHF. CDR3 nucleotide sequence: TGTGCCAGTAGGCCGCAAGGACAGGGAGATCAGCCCCAGCATTTT. Based on the CDR3 plus reference TRBV19 and TRBJ1-5, the full variable domain is DGGITQSPKYLFRKEGQNVTLSCEQNLNHDAMYWYRQDPGQGLRLIYYSQIVNDFQKGDIAEGYSVSREKKESFPLTVTSAQKNPTAFYLCASRPQGQGDQPQHFGDGTRLSIL.